This T cell receptor (beta chain) was retrieved from a study of shared clonotypes between healthy human individuals. Overall study context: The donor pool was made up of two women and three men aged 18 to 49. There were three CD4 naive, three CD4 memory, two CD8 naive and one CD8 memory plates per donor. Study-wide results and limits: Despite large depth, rarefaction showed incomplete sorted-subset sequencing.

This clone has more than one count but fewer than ten. Antigen specificity is unknown. Only in-frame clones appear in the TCRdb table, and some are missing; sequencing was by immunoSEQ multiplex PCR. The table includes some 980,000 clones, over 75% detected once. Germline assignment: CDR1 SGHRS and CDR2 YFSETQ. Trimming took 4 bases from V and 3 from J, leaving 13 bases between them. The CDR3 spans 14 residues. Healthy adults negative for HIV, lacking recent acute infections or vaccinations, served as donors. The sequenced sample was memory CD4+ T cells sorted from blood. Subset here: CD45RA-negative fraction. The chain is built from TRBV5-1 and TRBJ1-2, with a weak D call TRBD1 (5 bases). The clonotype originates from a young man in good health. The CDR3 protein is CASSEGTLDYGYTF. DNA for the CDR3: TGCGCCAGCAGCGAAGGGACTTTGGACTATGGCTACACCTTC.